This passage covers 30 T cell receptor beta chains from one sample sequenced in a study of T cells in Graves' hyperthyroidism and ophthalmopathy. RNA transcripts yielded amplified TCR beta CDR3 regions. TCR CDR3 regions were first amplified by RT-PCR with HTBI primers. Using its own MiXCR run on the multiplex PCR reads, TCRdb lists one record per CDR3 protein. The table records about 360,000 distinct CDR3 sequences, roughly 13% of them present only once. Sequencing was performed on blood. The receptors come from a young man with Graves' hyperthyroidism that later progressed to Graves' ophthalmopathy.

In this sample, this clonotype turned up many times. The chain is built from TRBV20-1 and TRBJ2-2, with no clear D. The V end lost 6 bases, the J end lost 7 bases, and 9 bases lay between the germline ends. The CDR3 spans 11 residues. The germline V gene has CDR1 DFQATT and CDR2 SNEGSKA (reference sequence). This CDR3 is CSASADGELFF. CDR3 DNA: TGCAGTGCGTCTGCGGACGGGGAGCTGTTTTTT.

The chain uses TRBV20-1 and TRBJ2-2; D remains unclear. The germline V gene has CDR1 DFQATT and CDR2 SNEGSKA (reference sequence). The V end lost 7 bases, the J end lost 1 base, and 10 bases lay between the germline ends. The CDR3 loop spans 13 amino acids. CDR3 in amino acids: CSVFQENTGELFF. The CDR3 nucleotides read TGCAGTGTGTTTCAGGAGAACACCGGGGAGCTGTTTTTT.

The rearrangement joins TRBV6-2 or TRBV6-3 to TRBJ1-6; D unclear. In germline, CDR1 is MNHEY, CDR2 SVGEGT. V shed 4 bases and J shed 6 bases, with 13 bases lying between them. The CDR3 totals 15 residues. CDR3 sequence (DNA): TGTGCCAGCAGTTCACCCGGGCCGACTAATTCACCCCTCCACTTT. It codes for CASSSPGPTNSPLHF.

In this sample, this clonotype turned up many times. This chain links TRBV20-1 with TRBJ2-1; a possible D gene is TRBD1 (6 bases). V was pared by 8 bases and J by 6 bases, with 23 bases between. The germline V gene encodes CDR1 DFQATT and CDR2 SNEGSKA (reference sequence). This CDR3 region has 15 residues. The CDR3 coding sequence is TGCAGTCCAGACACCCAAAATACAGGGAGCAATGAGCAGTTCTTC. This encodes CSPDTQNTGSNEQFF.

This clonotype was counted many times. The rearrangement uses TRBV7-3 and TRBJ1-2; 7 bases are shared with TRBD1. The V gene's germline CDR1 is SGHTA and CDR2 FQGTGA. V lost 2 bases, J lost 4 bases, and 13 bases stayed unmatched. The CDR3 sequence is 17 residues long. DNA of the CDR3: TGTGCCAGCAGCTTAGGCAGAGGACAGGCCGGATTCTATGGCTACACCTTC. Encoded protein: CASSLGRGQAGFYGYTF. Using reference TRBV7-3 and TRBJ1-2 for the parts outside the CDR3, the full variable domain is GAGVSQTPSNKVTEKGKYVELRCDPISGHTALYWYRQSLGQGPEFLIYFQGTGAADDSGLPNDRFFAVRPEGSVSTLKIQRTERGDSAVYLCASSLGRGQAGFYGYTFGSGTRLTVV.

The chain combines TRBV6-1 with TRBJ2-3; 7 bases align to TRBD1. This CDR3 region has 15 residues. Germline V lookup: CDR1 MNHNS, CDR2 SASEGT. J gave up 4 bases and V 0 bases, and 4 bases lay outside the gene matches. The CDR3 sequence is CASSEANRGADTQYF. CDR3 sequence (DNA): TGTGCCAGCAGTGAAGCTAACAGGGGCGCAGATACGCAGTATTTT.

The rearrangement joins TRBV14 to TRBJ2-3; 8 nucleotides match TRBD2. V gave up 4 bases and J gave up 1 base; unmatched junction bases: 7. Germline V gives CDR1 SGHDN, CDR2 FVKESK. The CDR3 covers 16 residues. CDR3 residues: CASSPFFSGGTDTQYF. Written as DNA, the CDR3 is TGTGCCAGCAGCCCCTTTTTTAGCGGGGGCACAGATACGCAGTATTTT.

This clonotype was seen ten or more times. CDR3 nucleotides: TGCGCCAGCAGCTTGCGGGACAGGAGCACAGATACGCAGTATTTT. This codes for CASSLRDRSTDTQYF. The chain is built from TRBV5-1 and TRBJ2-3; 8 nucleotides match TRBD1. The CDR3 spans 15 residues. Germline CDR1 SGHRS, CDR2 YFSETQ. With V trimmed by 1 base and J by 0 bases, 1 base remained unmatched.

This clonotype showed up many times. This chain joins TRBV5-1 and TRBJ2-7; the match to TRBD1 covers 7 bases. This CDR3 has 14 residues. Germline lookup yields CDR1 SGHRS and CDR2 YFSETQ. With V trimmed by 8 bases and J by 3 bases, 11 bases remained unmatched. The CDR3 coding sequence is TGCGCCAGGCACCGACAGGGATCAGACTACGAGCAGTACTTC. Protein product: CARHRQGSDYEQYF.

This clonotype was counted a few times. A read error is possible here, since a much larger clone lies one base away. The chain is built from TRBV7-9 and TRBJ1-2, with 7 bases lining up with TRBD1. The CDR3 extends over 12 amino acids. Germline V gene lookup returns CDR1 SEHNR and CDR2 FQNEAQ (reference sequence). Germline trimming cut 5 bases from V and 8 bases from J; bases unmatched to any gene: 5. The CDR3 loop reads CASSVTGNGYTF. The CDR3 DNA follows: TGTGCCAGCAGCGTGACAGGGAACGGCTACACCTTC. The variable domain in full, with the rest retrieved from reference TRBV7-9 and TRBJ1-2, is DTGVSQNPRHKITKRGQNVTFRCDPISEHNRLYWYRQTLGQGPEFLTYFQNEAQLEKSRLLSDRFSAERPKGSFSTLEIQRTEQGDSAMYLCASSVTGNGYTFGSGTRLTVV.

This clonotype was detected ten times or more. The CDR3 DNA is TGTGCCAGCAGCTTCGGGACAGGGGAATCACCCCTCCACTTT. Its protein is CASSFGTGESPLHF. V and J are TRBV7-6 and TRBJ1-6, with 10 bases lining up with TRBD1. CDR3 length equals 14 residues. The V and J ends lost 3 bases and 10 bases, in that order; junction bases with no gene match: 3. The V gene's germline CDR1 is SGHVS and CDR2 FNYEAQ.

The chain recombines TRBV6-1 with TRBJ2-7, with TRBD1 as a possible D gene (6 bases). The CDR3 loop spans 15 amino acids. Germline CDR1 and CDR2: MNHNS and SASEGT. V gave up 6 bases and J gave up 4 bases, with 19 bases separating them. The CDR3 loop is CASRKQGLGSYEQYF. CDR3 DNA: TGTGCCAGCAGGAAACAGGGTCTTGGTTCGTACGAGCAGTACTTC.

There are many counts of this clonotype. The rearrangement uses TRBV6-2 or TRBV6-3 and TRBJ1-1; D possibly corresponds to TRBD1 (6 bases). Germline V gene lookup returns CDR1 MNHEY and CDR2 SVGEGT. The CDR3 totals 19 residues. V was shortened by 3 bases and J by 0 bases, with 23 bases between the two germline ends. The CDR3 DNA reads as TGTGCCAGCAGTTATCATCCCGCCCCCACAGGGCCCATGAACACTGAAGCTTTCTTT. Protein product: CASSYHPAPTGPMNTEAFF.

This clonotype has a count of ten or more. The rearrangement joins TRBV11-2 to TRBJ2-7, with 10 nucleotides matching TRBD1. With V trimmed by 3 bases and J by 2 bases, 4 bases remained unmatched. The CDR3 spans 15 residues. From germline, CDR1 is SGHAT and CDR2 FQNNGV. The CDR3 reads CASSFTGTGAYEQYF. DNA of the CDR3: TGTGCCAGCAGCTTCACCGGGACAGGGGCCTACGAGCAGTACTTC.

Ten or more counts support this clonotype. The rearrangement uses TRBV7-2 and TRBJ1-1; weak D call: TRBD1 (5 bases). The CDR3 loop spans 15 amino acids. Germline lookup yields CDR1 SGHTA and CDR2 FQGNSA. The V end lost 2 bases, the J end lost 1 base, and 11 bases lay between the germline ends. The DNA of the CDR3 is TGTGCCAGCAGCTTATGGGGCATGAAGAACACTGAAGCTTTCTTT. Its translation: CASSLWGMKNTEAFF.

The chain joins TRBV20-1 to TRBJ1-5; a weak D match, TRBD1 (5 bases). Germline V gene data show CDR1 as DFQATT and CDR2 as SNEGSKA (reference sequence). The CDR3 sequence is 14 residues long. Trimming shortened V by 4 bases and J by 4 bases, and 14 bases separated the two germline ends. The CDR3 here is CSAKRGAQNQPQHF. The CDR3 nucleotides read TGCAGTGCTAAGAGGGGAGCCCAAAATCAGCCCCAGCATTTT.

This clonotype was picked up one time. Its ends do not fully match the called genes, so a read error is possible. The V and J genes are TRBV11-2 and TRBJ1-2; D unclear. In germline, CDR1 is SGHAT, CDR2 FQNNGV. The CDR3 extends over 17 amino acids. The CDR3 reads CASSLSSWGGVNYGYAF. The DNA for the CDR3 is TGTGCCAGCAGCTTATCAAGCTGGGGTGGAGTTAACTATGGCTACGCCTTC. The variable domain in full, with the rest retrieved from reference TRBV11-2 and TRBJ1-2, is EAGVAQSPRYKIIEKRQSVAFWCNPISGHATLYWYQQILGQGPKLLIQFQNNGVVDDSQLPKDRFSAERLKGVDSTLKIQPAKLEDSAVYLCASSLSSWGGVNYGYAFGSGTRLTVV.

A word on this clonotype: Just one base apart from a much larger clone, this may be a read error. The chain employs TRBV12-3 or TRBV12-4 and TRBJ1-5; D is perhaps TRBD1 (6 bases). Trimming took off 8 bases at V and 6 bases at J, with 11 bases between the two ends. The CDR3 spans 12 residues. The CDR3 nucleotides are TGTGCCAGCGGCCAGACAGGTCAGCCCCAGCATTTT. This encodes CASGQTGQPQHF.

This clonotype was counted at least ten times. The V and J genes are TRBV27 and TRBJ1-3, with unresolved D. The CDR3 length is 15 residues. V was pared by 2 bases and J by 4 bases, with 12 bases between. Germline CDR1 MNHEY, CDR2 SMNVEV (reference sequence). CDR3 sequence (DNA): TGTGCCAGCAGTTTAGACACCGCACCCGGAAACACCATATATTTT. Translation: CASSLDTAPGNTIYF.

The table lists this clonotype with a few counts. This sequence joins TRBV6-1 and TRBJ1-2, with unresolved D. CDR1 is MNHNS, CDR2 SASEGT, per germline. The V and J ends lost 6 bases and 6 bases respectively, with 11 bases between them. The CDR3 extends over 12 amino acids. DNA of the CDR3: TGTGCCAGCAGACGAGGGAGGAATGGCTACACCTTC. Translation gives CASRRGRNGYTF.

This clonotype came up a few times. This sequence joins TRBV6-5 and TRBJ1-3; 7 bases agree with TRBD1. Germline loops: CDR1 MNHEY, CDR2 SVGAGI. The CDR3 loop spans 16 amino acids. J gave up 0 bases and V 2 bases, and 4 bases lay outside the gene matches. This CDR3 is CASSYGTASSGNTIYF. As DNA, the CDR3 is TGTGCCAGCAGTTACGGGACAGCTTCCTCTGGAAACACCATATATTTT.

As concerns this clonotype: One end of the junction fails to match germline, which may point to a read error. The V gene is TRBV28, the J gene TRBJ2-6, with 9 bases matching TRBD1. This CDR3 contains 20 residues. In germline, CDR1 is MDHEN, CDR2 SYDVKM. CDR3 amino acids: CASSFRSEQGAPSGANALTF. CDR3 coding DNA: TGTGCCAGCAGTTTTAGGTCGGAACAGGGGGCGCCTTCAGGGGCCAACGCCCTGACTTTC.

This clonotype occurred many times. This rearrangement joins TRBV27 to TRBJ1-5, with D unresolved. V lost 5 bases, J lost 3 bases, and 14 bases lay in between. The CDR3 extends over 15 amino acids. Germline V lookup: CDR1 MNHEY, CDR2 SMNVEV (reference sequence). The CDR3: CASSPSPRLNQPQHF. The CDR3, as DNA: TGTGCCAGCAGTCCCTCCCCAAGACTCAATCAGCCCCAGCATTTT.

The rearrangement links TRBV15 to TRBJ2-7; 8 bases line up with TRBD1. This CDR3 region has 16 residues. Germline V lookup: CDR1 LNHNV, CDR2 YYDKDF (reference sequence). Trimming at V came to 0 bases and at J to 6 bases, leaving 10 bases not matched to a gene. The CDR3 region has the DNA TGTGCCACCAGCAGAGATCGAGAGCAGGGGGCCCTCGAGCAGTACTTC. It is translated as CATSRDREQGALEQYF.

The gene calls are TRBV6-2 or TRBV6-3 and TRBJ1-2; TRBD1 is a possible D gene (5 bases). This CDR3 has 14 amino acids. The V end lost 0 bases, the J end lost 8 bases, and 13 bases lay between the germline ends. The V gene's germline CDR1 is MNHEY and CDR2 SVGEGT. The CDR3 loop is CASSYSLGRDGYTF. The CDR3 nucleotides read TGTGCCAGCAGTTACTCGCTAGGGAGGGACGGCTACACCTTC.

The table lists this clonotype with many counts. The gene calls are TRBV2 and TRBJ1-5; 11 bases line up with TRBD1. CDR1 SNHLY and CDR2 FYNNEI come from the germline V gene. Trimming at V came to 6 bases and at J to 6 bases, leaving 7 bases not matched to a gene. CDR3 size: 15 residues. CDR3 protein: CASSTGTGGSQPQHF. The CDR3 DNA sequence: TGTGCCAGCAGCACCGGGACAGGGGGTTCTCAGCCCCAGCATTTT.

This chain connects TRBV14 to TRBJ2-1, with 10 bases aligning to TRBD2. CDR3 size: 15 residues. After removal of 4 bases from V and 6 bases from J, the junction contained 6 bases not matched to a gene. The germline V gene encodes CDR1 SGHDN and CDR2 FVKESK. CDR3 coding DNA: TGTGCCAGCAGCCCCTCAGCGGGGGGGCTCAATGAGCAGTTCTTC. This gives the protein CASSPSAGGLNEQFF. Full variable domain (missing parts from reference TRBV14 and TRBJ2-1): EAGVTQFPSHSVIEKGQTVTLRCDPISGHDNLYWYRRVMGKEIKFLLHFVKESKQDESGMPNNRFLAERTGGTYSTLKVQPAELEDSGVYFCASSPSAGGLNEQFFGPGTRLTVL.

This clonotype was detected a few times. The J gene is TRBJ1-4, the V gene TRBV5-1; no definite D call. From germline, CDR1 is SGHRS and CDR2 YFSETQ. Trimming took 0 bases from V and 5 from J, leaving 11 bases between them. This CDR3 is built from 15 residues. The CDR3 protein is CASSLVGFPNEKLFF. For the CDR3, the DNA is TGCGCCAGCAGCTTGGTGGGGTTCCCAAATGAAAAACTGTTTTTT.

Many counts were recorded for this clonotype. The chain uses TRBV7-3 and TRBJ2-3, with D maybe TRBD1 (5 bases). This CDR3 is 14 amino acids long. V was cut by 1 base and J by 2 bases, with 7 bases left in between. Germline assignment: CDR1 SGHTA and CDR2 FQGTGA. CDR3 residues: CASSLRGNTDTQYF. In nucleotides, the CDR3 is TGTGCCAGCAGCTTAAGGGGCAACACAGATACGCAGTATTTT.

The chain combines TRBV6-1 with TRBJ2-1, with TRBD1 identical over 8 bases. Germline assignment: CDR1 MNHNS and CDR2 SASEGT. With V trimmed by 7 bases and J by 4 bases, 9 bases remained unmatched. The CDR3 length is 15 residues. Here the CDR3 DNA reads TGTGCCAGCAAAGGACAGGGAGTTCTTTACAATGAGCAGTTCTTC. It translates to CASKGQGVLYNEQFF.